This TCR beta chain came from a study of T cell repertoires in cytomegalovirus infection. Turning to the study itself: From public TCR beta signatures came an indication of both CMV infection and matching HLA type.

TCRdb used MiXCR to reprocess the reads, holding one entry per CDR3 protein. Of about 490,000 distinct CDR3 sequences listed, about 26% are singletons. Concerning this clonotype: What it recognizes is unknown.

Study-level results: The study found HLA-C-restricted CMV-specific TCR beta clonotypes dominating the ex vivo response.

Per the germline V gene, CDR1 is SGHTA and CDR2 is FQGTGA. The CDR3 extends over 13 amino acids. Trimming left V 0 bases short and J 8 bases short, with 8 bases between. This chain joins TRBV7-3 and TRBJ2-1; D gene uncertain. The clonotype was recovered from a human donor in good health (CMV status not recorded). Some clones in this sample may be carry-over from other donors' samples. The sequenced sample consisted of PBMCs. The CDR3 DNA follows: TGTGCCAGCAGCTTAACTGTTAAGGATGAGCAGTTCTTC. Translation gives CASSLTVKDEQFF.